This T cell receptor beta chain was obtained from a study of shared clonotypes between healthy human individuals. Notes on the study in general: In contrast to clonotypes shared by all four donors, non-shared clonotypes had lower generation probabilities.

The donor cohort consisted entirely of Caucasian adults residing in Nashville, Tennessee. As concerns this clone: Its specificity is unknown.

Germline CDR1 reads MNHNY; CDR2 reads SVGAGI (reference sequence). V lost 6 bases, J lost 4 bases, and 16 bases lay in between. The CDR3 is made up of 15 amino acids. The table came from immunoSEQ multiplex PCR; TCRdb's copy has only in-frame clones and leaves some out. The repertoire has 2 million to 2.5 million clones, just over 90% of them found once; the top ten carry 0.39%. The sequenced material came from naive CD4+ T cells from PBMCs. Noted subset: CD45RA+ positively selected. This clonotype was obtained from a man between 18 and 29 years old in good health. Some clones in this sample may be carry-over from other donors' samples. The V and J genes are TRBV6-6 and TRBJ1-3; D unclear. CDR3 protein: CASRQTFDGGNTIYF. CDR3 nucleotide sequence: TGTGCCAGCAGGCAAACTTTCGACGGGGGAAACACCATATATTTT.